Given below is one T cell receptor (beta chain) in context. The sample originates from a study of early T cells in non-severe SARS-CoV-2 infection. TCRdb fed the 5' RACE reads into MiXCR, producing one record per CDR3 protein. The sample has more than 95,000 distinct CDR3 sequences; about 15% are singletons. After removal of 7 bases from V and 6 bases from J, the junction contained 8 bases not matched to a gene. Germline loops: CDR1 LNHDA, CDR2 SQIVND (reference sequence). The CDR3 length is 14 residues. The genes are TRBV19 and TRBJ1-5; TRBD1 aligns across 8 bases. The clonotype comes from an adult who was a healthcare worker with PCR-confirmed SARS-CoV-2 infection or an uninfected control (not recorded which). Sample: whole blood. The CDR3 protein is CASNARGQAQPQHF. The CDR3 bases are TGTGCCAGTAATGCCAGGGGGCAGGCTCAGCCCCAGCATTTT.